Following are 9 T cell receptor beta chains from one sample sequenced in a study of OX40 agonist ivuxolimab in advanced cancers. TCRdb's table, derived via immunoSEQ multiplex PCR, lists solely in-frame clones and lacks some. Of roughly 80,000 clones listed, 90% to 95% are singletons. Source: CD4+ or CD8+ T cells sorted from blood, taken in a trial of the OX40 agonist ivuxolimab. These receptors originate from an adult with an advanced solid tumor such as melanoma, head and neck, liver or kidney cancer.

CDR3 region: CASSSGRGTEAFF. As DNA, the CDR3 is TGTGCCAGCAGTTCGGGGCGGGGGACTGAAGCTTTCTTT. This rearrangement joins TRBV27 to TRBJ1-1; D is possibly TRBD1 (5 bases). CDR1 and CDR2 from the germline V gene are MNHEY and SMNVEV (reference sequence). This CDR3 has 13 amino acids. With 4 bases removed from V and 5 bases from J, the gap between germline ends came to 11 bases.

CDR3 protein: CASRNRQFF. The CDR3 DNA sequence: TGTGCCAGCAGGAATCGGCAGTTCTTC. The rearrangement uses TRBV27 and TRBJ2-1, with no clear D. Trimming stripped 6 bases from V and 12 bases from J, with 6 bases between. The CDR3 extends over 9 amino acids. Germline assignment: CDR1 MNHEY and CDR2 SMNVEV (reference sequence).

The chain combines TRBV30 with TRBJ1-2; D is unclear. Germline CDR1 and CDR2: GTSNPN and SVGIG (reference sequence). The CDR3 is made up of 13 amino acids. Trimming removed 0 bases at V and 4 bases at J, with 9 bases between. The CDR3 sequence: CAWSVRWSYGYTF. DNA of the CDR3: TGTGCCTGGAGTGTAAGGTGGTCCTATGGCTACACCTTC.

This clone was seen only once. The chain combines TRBV7-3 with TRBJ2-2; 14 bases map to TRBD2. Germline CDR1 SGHTA, CDR2 FQGTGA. This CDR3 has 18 residues. Unmatched junction bases numbered 12, after V lost 6 bases and J lost 6 bases. The CDR3, as DNA: TGTGCCAGCAGTCTGGGTGGGACTAGCGGGAGAAGGGCCGGGGAGCTGTTTTTT. Protein: CASSLGGTSGRRAGELFF.

This chain connects TRBV4-2 to TRBJ1-2; 7 bases map to TRBD1. Germline V lookup: CDR1 LGHNA, CDR2 YNFKEQ. V lost 1 base and J lost 5; bases outside the gene matches: 1. The CDR3 spans 13 residues. The CDR3 spells CASSQGTGYGYTF. CDR3 sequence (DNA): TGTGCCAGCAGCCAAGGGACAGGATATGGCTACACCTTC.

V usage is TRBV7-9 and J usage is TRBJ2-1; D unclear. The CDR3 consists of 13 residues. The V end was cut by 0 bases, the J end by 7 bases, with 7 bases between. Germline CDR1 SEHNR, CDR2 FQNEAQ (reference sequence). The CDR3 sequence is CASSLAQRNEQFF. The CDR3, as DNA: TGTGCCAGCAGCTTAGCGCAACGGAATGAGCAGTTCTTC.

V is TRBV5-8 and J is TRBJ2-6, with 7 bases fitting TRBD1. V shed 1 base, J shed 4 bases, and the junction held 2 bases outside the gene matches. This CDR3 contains 15 residues. CDR1 and CDR2 (germline): SGHTS, YDEGEE. The CDR3 sequence is CASSLTGEGANVLTF. For the CDR3, the DNA is TGTGCCAGCAGCTTGACAGGGGAGGGGGCCAACGTCCTGACTTTC.

V and J are TRBV9 and TRBJ2-2, with D tentatively TRBD1 or TRBD2 (5 bases each). The CDR3 is 17 residues long. V lost 4 bases to trimming and J lost 2 bases, with 18 bases between them. Germline CDR1 SGDLS, CDR2 YYNGEE. The CDR3 reads CASSPPLGTGNTGELFF. The CDR3 DNA sequence: TGTGCCAGCAGCCCCCCTCTCGGGACGGGAAACACCGGGGAGCTGTTTTTT.

The chain carries TRBV18 and TRBJ1-5; no clear D. CDR3 length: 12 amino acids. CDR1 and CDR2 from the germline V gene are KGHSH and LQKENI. Trimming took off 4 bases at V and 6 bases at J, with 7 bases between the two ends. The CDR3: CASSLPGQPQHF. DNA for the CDR3: TGTGCCAGCTCACTGCCGGGTCAGCCCCAGCATTTT.